These 27 T cell receptor beta chains came from one sample sequenced in a study of CD8 T cells in Susac syndrome. Roughly 0.45 to 1 ug RNA was reverse transcribed with random hexamers. One entry per CDR3 protein, called by TCRdb with MiXCR from the immunoSEQ multiplex PCR reads. The repertoire holds about 24,000 distinct CDR3 sequences, with about 94% as singletons. The sample consisted of CD8+ T cells from PBMCs. These receptors were obtained from a human donor with Susac syndrome.

V gene TRBV13 combines with J gene TRBJ2-7; D may match TRBD1 or TRBD2 (5 bases each). The CDR3 loop spans 14 amino acids. Trimming shortened V by 5 bases and J by 0 bases, and 11 bases separated the two germline ends. CDR1 PRHDT and CDR2 FYEKMQ come from the germline V gene (reference sequence). CDR3 sequence reads: CASSRGGSSYEQYF. CDR3 DNA: TGTGCCAGCAGCCGTGGGGGTAGCTCCTACGAGCAGTACTTC.

In this sample, this clonotype turned up once. The chain employs TRBV5-1 and TRBJ2-7; 7 positions match TRBD2. The germline V gene encodes CDR1 SGHRS and CDR2 YFSETQ. This CDR3 region has 15 residues. With 1 base clipped from V and 2 bases from J, the junction kept 6 bases outside the gene matches. CDR3 protein: CASSLRLASTYEQYF. CDR3 DNA sequence: TGCGCCAGCAGCTTGAGACTAGCATCGACCTACGAGCAGTACTTC. Looking up the rest from reference TRBV5-1 and TRBJ2-7 gives the full variable domain: KAGVTQTPRYLIKTRGQQVTLSCSPISGHRSVSWYQQTPGQGLQFLFEYFSETQRNKGNFPGRFSGRQFSNSRSEMNVSTLELGDSALYLCASSLRLASTYEQYFGPGTRLTVT.

The rearrangement links TRBV14 to TRBJ2-3; the D call may be TRBD1 or TRBD2 (5 bases each). CDR3 size: 14 residues. V shed 4 bases and J shed 3 bases, with 11 bases lying between them. Germline values: CDR1 SGHDN, CDR2 FVKESK. The CDR3 bases are TGTGCCAGCAGCCCCCTGGGGGAGACAGATACGCAGTATTTT. Its translation: CASSPLGETDTQYF.

CDR3 sequence: CASSQGIASYNEQFF. CDR3 nucleotide sequence: TGCGCCAGCAGCCAAGGGATAGCGAGCTACAATGAGCAGTTCTTC. The V and J genes are TRBV4-3 and TRBJ2-1, with a tentative D call TRBD2 (5 bases). Germline values: CDR1 LGHNA, CDR2 YSLEER. Between the trimmed V and J ends, which lost 1 base and 3 bases, there was a span of 10 bases. This CDR3 is built from 15 residues.

This chain joins TRBV9 and TRBJ2-7; possible D gene TRBD2, 6 bases. Germline assignment: CDR1 SGDLS and CDR2 YYNGEE. This CDR3 is 15 amino acids long. Trimming stripped 0 bases from V and 0 bases from J, with 10 bases between. CDR3 residues: CASSVGSGDSYEQYF. Written as DNA, the CDR3 is TGTGCCAGCAGCGTAGGTTCGGGAGACTCCTACGAGCAGTACTTC.

The chain couples TRBV28 to TRBJ2-5; a weak D match, TRBD2 (6 bases). Between the trimmed V and J ends, which lost 3 bases and 5 bases, there was a span of 16 bases. The CDR3 loop spans 15 amino acids. From germline, CDR1 is MDHEN and CDR2 SYDVKM. The CDR3 DNA is TGTGCCAGCAGTTTCCCCTCCGCAGGGAGGGAGACCCAGTACTTC. This gives the protein CASSFPSAGRETQYF.

The rearrangement joins TRBV12-3 or TRBV12-4 to TRBJ2-3, with TRBD1 matching 9 bases. The CDR3 runs 14 residues. The V segment lost 6 bases and the J segment 3 bases; nucleotides outside the gene matches: 4. The CDR3 is CASSRDRETDTQYF. Written as DNA, the CDR3 is TGTGCCAGCAGCCGGGACAGGGAAACAGATACGCAGTATTTT.

A single count supports this clonotype. The chain has TRBV28 and TRBJ2-1; TRBD1 aligns across 10 bases. In germline, CDR1 is MDHEN, CDR2 SYDVKM. Unmatched junction bases numbered 3, after V lost 1 base and J lost 6 bases. The CDR3 sequence is 15 residues long. As DNA, the CDR3 is TGTGCCAGCAGTTTATTCGGGACAGGGGCCAATGAGCAGTTCTTC. It codes for CASSLFGTGANEQFF.

The chain links TRBV12-3 or TRBV12-4 to TRBJ2-7, with TRBD2 as a possible D gene (5 bases). Between the trimmed V and J ends, which lost 6 bases and 2 bases, there was a span of 8 bases. This CDR3 spans 12 amino acids. The chain's CDR3 is CASSPGAYEQYF. CDR3 sequence (DNA): TGTGCCAGCAGCCCCGGGGCCTACGAGCAGTACTTC.

The chain carries TRBV7-2 and TRBJ2-7; D is ambiguous. The CDR3 consists of 13 residues. V shed 5 bases and J shed 2 bases, with 10 bases lying between them. The germline gives CDR1 SGHTA, CDR2 FQGNSA. The CDR3 here is CASSLLRPYEQYF. The CDR3 DNA follows: TGTGCCAGCAGCCTGCTACGCCCCTACGAGCAGTACTTC. The whole variable domain, filled in from reference TRBV7-2 and TRBJ2-7, reads GAGVSQSPSNKVTEKGKDVELRCDPISGHTALYWYRQSLGQGLEFLIYFQGNSAPDKSGLPSDRFSAERTGGSVSTLTIQRTQQEDSAVYLCASSLLRPYEQYFGPGTRLTVT.

CDR3 sequence reads: CASSLLARRENEQYF. DNA for the CDR3: TGCGCCAGCAGCTTGTTAGCGCGCAGGGAAAACGAGCAGTACTTC. The V call is TRBV5-1, the J call TRBJ2-7; D might be TRBD1 or TRBD2, each matching 5 bases. CDR3 size: 15 residues. Germline CDR1 is SGHRS and CDR2 is YFSETQ. Trimming pared 1 base from V and 5 bases from J, leaving 16 bases between.

V gene TRBV6-2 or TRBV6-3 combines with J gene TRBJ2-7; maybe TRBD1 (6 bases). Per the germline V gene, CDR1 is MNHEY and CDR2 is SVGEGT. V was trimmed by 6 bases and J by 0 bases, leaving 18 bases between them. The CDR3 loop spans 16 amino acids. CDR3 DNA sequence: TGTGCCAGCAGCCCGGACAGACTCGCGAGCTCCTACGAGCAGTACTTC. Translation gives CASSPDRLASSYEQYF.

This chain joins TRBV7-3 and TRBJ2-1; TRBD2 matches at 14 bases. Per germline, CDR1 SGHTA and CDR2 FQGTGA. V was pared by 4 bases and J by 4 bases, with 3 bases of the junction left unmatched. The CDR3 runs 16 residues. The CDR3 DNA sequence: TGTGCCAGCAGCTCCGGACTAGCGGGGGGTTACAATGAGCAGTTCTTC. Its protein is CASSSGLAGGYNEQFF.

V and J are TRBV11-2 and TRBJ2-5; a weak D match, TRBD2 (5 bases). Germline V lookup: CDR1 SGHAT, CDR2 FQNNGV. The CDR3 is made up of 16 amino acids. V lost 6 bases to trimming and J lost 5 bases, with 22 bases between them. For the CDR3, the DNA is TGTGCCAGCAGGGGGTTGCGGGCGGGCCGGTCGGAGACCCAGTACTTC. Amino acid sequence: CASRGLRAGRSETQYF.

The V gene is TRBV6-5, the J gene TRBJ1-5; 8 nucleotides agree with TRBD1. V lost 2 bases and J lost 7; bases outside the gene matches: 7. Looked up from germline, CDR1 is MNHEY and CDR2 is SVGAGI. The CDR3 contains 15 residues. The CDR3 here is CASSYTGQGGQPQHF. CDR3 nucleotides: TGTGCCAGCAGTTACACCGGACAGGGAGGCCAGCCCCAGCATTTT.

The chain carries TRBV28 and TRBJ2-7, with a weak D call TRBD1 (6 bases). V gave up 7 bases and J gave up 0 bases, with 13 bases separating them. The CDR3 runs to 14 residues. The germline V gene encodes CDR1 MDHEN and CDR2 SYDVKM. Written as DNA, the CDR3 is TGTGCCAGCATCTTGAGGGGGAGCTCCTACGAGCAGTACTTC. This sequence encodes CASILRGSSYEQYF. The full variable domain, completed using reference TRBV28 and TRBJ2-7, is DVKVTQSSRYLVKRTGEKVFLECVQDMDHENMFWYRQDPGLGLRLIYFSYDVKMKEKGDIPEGYSVSREKKERFSLILESASTNQTSMYLCASILRGSSYEQYFGPGTRLTVT.

The rearrangement uses TRBV27 and TRBJ1-3; 7 bases map to TRBD1. The V segment lost 5 bases and the J segment 2 bases; nucleotides outside the gene matches: 3. The CDR3 is 14 residues long. The germline V gene encodes CDR1 MNHEY and CDR2 SMNVEV (reference sequence). As DNA, the CDR3 is TGTGCCAGCAGTCCCAGGGGGGCTGGAAACACCATATATTTT. It is translated as CASSPRGAGNTIYF.

The CDR3 reads CSARGGQDRYGYTF. For the CDR3, the DNA is TGCAGTGCTAGAGGGGGGCAGGACAGGTATGGCTACACCTTC. The J gene is TRBJ1-2, the V gene TRBV20-1; 7 bases align to TRBD1. There are 14 residues in the CDR3. In germline, CDR1 is DFQATT, CDR2 SNEGSKA (reference sequence). V lost 1 base and J lost 5; bases outside the gene matches: 7.

The J gene is TRBJ1-5, the V gene TRBV28, with D maybe TRBD1 (5 bases). The germline V gene encodes CDR1 MDHEN and CDR2 SYDVKM. The CDR3 spans 13 residues. Deletions cut 5 bases from V and 6 bases from J, with 11 bases between. CDR3 sequence: CASSPSGGQPQHF. DNA for the CDR3: TGTGCCAGCAGTCCGTCGGGGGGTCAGCCCCAGCATTTT.

V usage is TRBV5-1 and J usage is TRBJ1-3; D is possibly TRBD1 (6 bases). The CDR3 extends over 17 amino acids. V was trimmed by 3 bases and J by 2 bases, leaving 18 bases between them. Germline CDR1 is SGHRS and CDR2 is YFSETQ. This CDR3 is CASSSLGGLTAGNTIYF. CDR3 nucleotide sequence: TGCGCCAGCAGCTCGCTCGGGGGGCTCACGGCTGGAAACACCATATATTTT.

The rearrangement joins TRBV18 to TRBJ2-1; a possible D gene is TRBD1 (5 bases). Germline CDR1 and CDR2: KGHSH and LQKENI. This CDR3 is built from 16 residues. V lost 3 bases and J 3 bases, leaving 15 bases between the germline ends. The CDR3 bases are TGTGCCAGCTCACCTCCTGTGGCAGGGTTCTACAATGAGCAGTTCTTC. Protein: CASSPPVAGFYNEQFF.

This sequence joins TRBV12-3 or TRBV12-4 and TRBJ2-7; 7 bases agree with TRBD1. The V gene end was trimmed by 5 bases and the J gene end by 4 bases; junction bases not matched to a gene: 5. This CDR3 has 13 amino acids. CDR3 DNA sequence: TGTGCCAGCAGTATAACACAGGGGTACGAGCAGTACTTC. It yields the protein CASSITQGYEQYF.

CDR3 region: CASSYTAGTYQETQYF. The CDR3 coding sequence is TGTGCCAGCAGCTACACCGCGGGGACATACCAAGAGACCCAGTACTTC. This chain connects TRBV11-1 to TRBJ2-5; D could derive from TRBD1 or TRBD2 (6 bases each). Trimming cost V 4 bases and J 0 bases, with 15 bases left between them. From germline, CDR1 is SGHAT and CDR2 FQDESV (reference sequence). This CDR3 region has 16 residues.

This chain connects TRBV4-1 to TRBJ2-7; D is undetermined. The V gene lost 1 base and the J gene lost 0 bases, with 10 bases spanning the gap. CDR1 is MGHRA and CDR2 is YSYEKL in the germline V gene. There are 15 residues in the CDR3. The CDR3 nucleotides are TGCGCCAGCAGCCAAGGGACCGATAGCTCCTACGAGCAGTACTTC. Translated: CASSQGTDSSYEQYF.

V and J are TRBV13 and TRBJ2-3; 7 nucleotides align to TRBD2. Germline CDR1 is PRHDT and CDR2 is FYEKMQ (reference sequence). CDR3 size: 17 residues. Trimming at V came to 6 bases and at J to 4 bases, leaving 16 bases not matched to a gene. This CDR3 reads CASSISTWRGTSDTQYF. The CDR3 coding sequence is TGTGCCAGCAGTATTTCCACCTGGCGGGGGACCTCAGATACGCAGTATTTT.

The chain joins TRBV5-1 to TRBJ1-1; D is unresolved. CDR1 SGHRS and CDR2 YFSETQ come from the germline V gene. The CDR3 is made up of 14 amino acids. Trimming took 1 base from V and 4 from J, leaving 11 bases between them. CDR3 in amino acids: CASSLFLAATEAFF. The CDR3 coding sequence is TGCGCCAGCAGCTTGTTTCTGGCGGCCACTGAAGCTTTCTTT.

As concerns this clonotype: The junction does not match germline at one end; this may be a read error. The rearrangement links TRBV7-9 to TRBJ2-1; 10 nucleotides align to TRBD2. Germline CDR1 is SEHNR and CDR2 is FQNEAQ (reference sequence). The CDR3 is made up of 15 amino acids. The CDR3 loop is CASSLAGARHNEQFF. CDR3 in DNA: TGTGCCAGCAGCCTAGCGGGGGCCAGACACAATGAGCAGTTCTTC.